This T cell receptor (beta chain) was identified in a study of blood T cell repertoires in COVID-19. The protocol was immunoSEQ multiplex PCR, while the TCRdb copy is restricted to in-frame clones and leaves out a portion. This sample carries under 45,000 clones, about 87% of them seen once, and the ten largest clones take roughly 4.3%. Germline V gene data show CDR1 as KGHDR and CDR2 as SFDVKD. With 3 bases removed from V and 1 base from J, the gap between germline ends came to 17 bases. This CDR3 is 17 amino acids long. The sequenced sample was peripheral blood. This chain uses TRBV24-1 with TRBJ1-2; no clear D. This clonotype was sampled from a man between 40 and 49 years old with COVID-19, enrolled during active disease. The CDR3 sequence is CATSDTAENNLNYGYTF. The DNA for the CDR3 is TGTGCCACCAGTGATACGGCGGAGAATAATCTTAACTATGGCTACACCTTC.